A selection of T cell receptor beta chains follows, all from one sample in a study of OX40 agonist ivuxolimab in advanced cancers. Profiled with immunoSEQ multiplex PCR; TCRdb holds only in-frame clones, not every one. The sample consists of some 58,000 clones, approximately 91% of them appearing once. This specimen was CD4+ or CD8+ T cells sorted from blood, taken in a trial of the OX40 agonist ivuxolimab. The receptor set was obtained from an adult with an advanced solid tumor such as melanoma, head and neck, liver or kidney cancer. Each CDR3 is given with its conserved first and last residue. The D gene is left open where the match is weak. Rows may omit the clone size; those that give it use once, few, many or a size class.

TRBD1	TRBV6-1	-	TRBJ2-7	CASSTGGAYEQYF	TGTGCCAGCAGTACAGGGGGAGCCTACGAGCAGTACTTC
-	TRBV2	-	TRBJ2-2	CASSKTTRINTGELFF	TGTGCCAGCAGTAAAACGACTAGAATAAACACCGGGGAGCTGTTTTTT
-	TRBV7-2	once	TRBJ2-5	CASSFPWTETQYF	TGTGCCAGCAGCTTCCCCTGGACTGAGACCCAGTACTTC
TRBD1	TRBV18	once	TRBJ1-4	CASSPWTGENEKLFF	TGTGCCAGCTCACCTTGGACAGGCGAAAATGAAAAACTGTTTTTT
-	TRBV7-9	-	TRBJ2-2	CASSLVDYHGGELFF	TGTGCCAGCAGCTTAGTGGACTACCACGGCGGGGAGCTGTTTTTT
-	TRBV9	-	TRBJ2-1	CASSVEPGRDNEQFF	TGTGCCAGCAGCGTAGAACCCGGCAGGGACAATGAGCAGTTCTTC
TRBD1	TRBV19	-	TRBJ1-1	CASAGTVNTEAFF	TGTGCCAGTGCCGGGACAGTGAACACTGAAGCTTTCTTT
TRBD1	TRBV5-1	-	TRBJ2-1	CASSFFIGQGAFNEQFF	TGCGCCAGCAGCTTTTTTATAGGACAGGGGGCTTTCAATGAGCAGTTCTTC
TRBD1	TRBV19	-	TRBJ1-1	CASTLDRGTEAFF	TGTGCCAGTACCCTGGACAGGGGCACTGAAGCTTTCTTT
TRBD1	TRBV30	-	TRBJ2-7	CAANRGPHEQYF	TGTGCCGCCAACAGGGGGCCTCACGAGCAGTACTTC
-	TRBV10-3	-	TRBJ2-2	CASKEADSEAGELFF	TGTGCCTCCAAGGAAGCAGATTCCGAGGCGGGGGAGCTGTTTTTT
-	TRBV19	-	TRBJ2-3	CASSIGTALGTQYF	TGTGCCAGTAGTATAGGGACCGCCCTTGGAACGCAGTATTTT
-	TRBV7-3	-	TRBJ1-3	CASSSRRSSGNTIYF	TGTGCCAGCAGCTCCCGAAGGAGCTCTGGAAACACCATATATTTT
-	TRBV6-1	-	TRBJ1-5	CASCEQTLRPQHF	TGTGCCAGCTGTGAACAGACCCTGCGGCCCCAGCATTTT
TRBD1	TRBV2	-	TRBJ2-1	CASSGGTGGFGNEQFF	TGTGCCAGCAGTGGGGGGACAGGCGGATTTGGCAATGAGCAGTTCTTC